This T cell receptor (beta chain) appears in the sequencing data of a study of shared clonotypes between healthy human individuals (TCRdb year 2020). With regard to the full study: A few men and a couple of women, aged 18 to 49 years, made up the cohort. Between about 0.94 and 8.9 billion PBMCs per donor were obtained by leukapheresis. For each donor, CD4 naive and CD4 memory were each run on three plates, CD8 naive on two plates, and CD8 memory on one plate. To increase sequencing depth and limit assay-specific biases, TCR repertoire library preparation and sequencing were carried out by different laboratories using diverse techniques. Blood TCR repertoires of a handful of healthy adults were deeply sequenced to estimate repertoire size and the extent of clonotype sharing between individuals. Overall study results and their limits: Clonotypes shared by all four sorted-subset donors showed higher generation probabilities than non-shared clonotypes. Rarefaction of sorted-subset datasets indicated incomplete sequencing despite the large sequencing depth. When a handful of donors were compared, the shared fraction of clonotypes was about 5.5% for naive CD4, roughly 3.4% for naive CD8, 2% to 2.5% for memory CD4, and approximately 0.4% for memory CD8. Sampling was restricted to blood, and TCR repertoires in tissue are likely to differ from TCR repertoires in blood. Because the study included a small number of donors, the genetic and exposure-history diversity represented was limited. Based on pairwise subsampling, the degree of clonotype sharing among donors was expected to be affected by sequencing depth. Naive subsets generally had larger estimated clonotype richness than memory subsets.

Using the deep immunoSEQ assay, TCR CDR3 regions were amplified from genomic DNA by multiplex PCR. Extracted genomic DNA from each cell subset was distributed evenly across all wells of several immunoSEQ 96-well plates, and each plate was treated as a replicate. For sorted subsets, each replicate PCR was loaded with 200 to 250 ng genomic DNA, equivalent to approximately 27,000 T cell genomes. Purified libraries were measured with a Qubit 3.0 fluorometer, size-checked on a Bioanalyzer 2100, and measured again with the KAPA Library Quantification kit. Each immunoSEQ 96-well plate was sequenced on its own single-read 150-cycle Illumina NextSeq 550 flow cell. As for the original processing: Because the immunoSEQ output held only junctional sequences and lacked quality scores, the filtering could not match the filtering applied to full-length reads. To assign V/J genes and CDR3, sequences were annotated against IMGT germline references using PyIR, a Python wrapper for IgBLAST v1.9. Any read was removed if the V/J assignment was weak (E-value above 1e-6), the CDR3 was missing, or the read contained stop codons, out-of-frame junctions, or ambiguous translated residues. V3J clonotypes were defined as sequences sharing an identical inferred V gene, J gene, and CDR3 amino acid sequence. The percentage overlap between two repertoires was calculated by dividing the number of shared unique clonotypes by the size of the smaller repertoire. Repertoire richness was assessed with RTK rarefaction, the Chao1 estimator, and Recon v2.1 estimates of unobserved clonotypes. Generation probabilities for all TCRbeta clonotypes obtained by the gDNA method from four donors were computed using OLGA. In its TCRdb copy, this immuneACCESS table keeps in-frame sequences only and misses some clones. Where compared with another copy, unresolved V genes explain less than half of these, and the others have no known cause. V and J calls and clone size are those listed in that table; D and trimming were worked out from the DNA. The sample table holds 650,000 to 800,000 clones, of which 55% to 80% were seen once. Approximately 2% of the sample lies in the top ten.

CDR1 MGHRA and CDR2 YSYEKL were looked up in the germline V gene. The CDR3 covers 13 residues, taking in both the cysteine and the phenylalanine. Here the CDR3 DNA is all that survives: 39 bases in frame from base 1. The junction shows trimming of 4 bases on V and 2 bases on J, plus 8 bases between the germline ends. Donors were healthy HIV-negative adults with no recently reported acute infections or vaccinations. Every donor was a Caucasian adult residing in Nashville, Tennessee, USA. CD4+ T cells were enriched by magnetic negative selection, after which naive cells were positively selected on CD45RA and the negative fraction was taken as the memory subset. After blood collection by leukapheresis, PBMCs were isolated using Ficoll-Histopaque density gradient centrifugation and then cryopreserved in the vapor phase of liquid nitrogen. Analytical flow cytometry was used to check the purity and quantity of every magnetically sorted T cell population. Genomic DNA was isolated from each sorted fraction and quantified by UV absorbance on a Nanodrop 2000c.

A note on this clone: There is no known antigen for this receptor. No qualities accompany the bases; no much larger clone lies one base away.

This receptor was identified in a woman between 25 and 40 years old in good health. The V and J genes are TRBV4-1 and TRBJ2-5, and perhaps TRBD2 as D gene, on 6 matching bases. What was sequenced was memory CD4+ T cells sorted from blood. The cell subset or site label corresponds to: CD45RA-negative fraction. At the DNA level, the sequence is TGCGCCAGCAGCCTTCGGGGGCAAGAGACCCAGTACTTC. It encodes CASSLRGQETQYF.